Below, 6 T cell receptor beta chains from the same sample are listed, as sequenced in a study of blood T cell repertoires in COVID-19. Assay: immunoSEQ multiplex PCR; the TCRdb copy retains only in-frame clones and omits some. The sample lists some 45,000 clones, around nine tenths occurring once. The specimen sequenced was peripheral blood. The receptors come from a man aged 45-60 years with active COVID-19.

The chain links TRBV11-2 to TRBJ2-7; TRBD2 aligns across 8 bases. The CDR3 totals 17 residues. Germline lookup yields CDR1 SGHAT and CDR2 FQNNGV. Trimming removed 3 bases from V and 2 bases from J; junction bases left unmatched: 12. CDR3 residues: CASSFSGSTSVPYEQYF. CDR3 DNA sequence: TGTGCCAGCAGCTTTTCCGGCTCGACTAGCGTCCCCTACGAGCAGTACTTC.

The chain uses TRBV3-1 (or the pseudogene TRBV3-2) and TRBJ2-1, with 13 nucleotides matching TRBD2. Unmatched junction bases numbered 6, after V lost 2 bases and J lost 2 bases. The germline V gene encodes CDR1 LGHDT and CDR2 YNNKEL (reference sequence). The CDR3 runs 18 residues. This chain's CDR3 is CASSQFRTSGGTYNEQFF. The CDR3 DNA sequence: TGTGCCAGCAGCCAATTCCGGACTAGCGGGGGAACCTACAATGAGCAGTTCTTC.

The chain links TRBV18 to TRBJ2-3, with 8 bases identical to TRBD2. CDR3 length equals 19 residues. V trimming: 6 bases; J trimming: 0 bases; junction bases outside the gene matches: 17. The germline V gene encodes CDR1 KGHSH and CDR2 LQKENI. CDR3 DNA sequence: TGTGCCAGCTCTCTACAGAGACCGGGACTAGTCACTAGCACAGATACGCAGTATTTT. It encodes CASSLQRPGLVTSTDTQYF. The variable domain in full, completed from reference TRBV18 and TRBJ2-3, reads NAGVMQNPRHLVRRRGQEARLRCSPMKGHSHVYWYRQLPEEGLKFMVYLQKENIIDESGMPKERFSAEFPKEGPSILRIQQVVRGDSAAYFCASSLQRPGLVTSTDTQYFGPGTRLTVL.

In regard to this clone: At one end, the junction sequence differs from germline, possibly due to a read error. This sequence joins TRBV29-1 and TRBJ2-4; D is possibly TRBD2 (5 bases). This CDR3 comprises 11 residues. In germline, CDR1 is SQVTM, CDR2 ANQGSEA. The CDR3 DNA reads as TGCAGCGCCATCCTGGACGGACTCGGACACTTC. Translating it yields CSAILDGLGHF.

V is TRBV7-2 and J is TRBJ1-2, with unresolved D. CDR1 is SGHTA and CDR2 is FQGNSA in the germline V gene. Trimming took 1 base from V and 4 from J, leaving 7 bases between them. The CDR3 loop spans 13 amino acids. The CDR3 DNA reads TGTGCCAGCAGCTTAGAACGGAGCTATGGCTACACCTTC. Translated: CASSLERSYGYTF.

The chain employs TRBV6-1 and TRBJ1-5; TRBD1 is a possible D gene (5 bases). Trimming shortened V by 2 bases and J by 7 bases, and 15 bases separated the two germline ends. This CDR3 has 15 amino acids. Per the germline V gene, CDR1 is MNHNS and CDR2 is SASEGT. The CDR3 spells CASSESLGGGQPQHF. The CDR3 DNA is TGTGCCAGCAGTGAATCCCTGGGGGGTGGGCAGCCCCAGCATTTT.